This record concerns one T cell receptor (beta chain) sequence. Its antigen is not known. This entry is derived from a study of cytomegalovirus exposure and HLA in healthy donors. Overall study results and limits: It emerged from a later analysis that several of the most significant clusters appeared to be linked to common viral pathogens. In a later analysis, across HLA loci, associated TCR counts were highest for DRB1, lowest for HLA-C.

The PCR made use of 60 Vbeta and 13 Jbeta primers. Authors' analysis steps: It was a later analysis that counted tens of millions of unique TCR beta chains, of which some 10 million were shared. This table comes from immunoSEQ multiplex PCR, and its TCRdb copy is limited to in-frame clones, with some not included. The V and J calls and clone size come from that table; D and trimming were worked out from the DNA. The profile shows about 180,000 clones, 75% to 85% of them singletons. Deletions cut 3 bases from V and 1 base from J, with 15 bases between. This CDR3 has 17 residues. Germline V gene data show CDR1 as KGHSH and CDR2 as LQKENI.

This TCR was sampled from a man aged 18 to 30 in good health and CMV-seronegative. Specimen: PBMCs. This chain uses TRBV18 with TRBJ2-2; possibly TRBD2 for D (5 bases). The CDR3 coding sequence is TGTGCCAGCTCACCCCTACCGGTGGACTGGAACACCGGGGAGCTGTTTTTT. This encodes CASSPLPVDWNTGELFF.